The TCR beta chain under discussion was sequenced for a study of T cells after yellow fever vaccination. Study at large: The SMART-Seq v4 Ultra Low Input method served to prepare the low-cell-number fractions. Whole-study findings and limits: Within FACS-sorted repertoires, abundant clonotypes contaminating from the bulk population could be present.

UMIs were added to TCR cDNA along with a universal primer site when it was made by 5'RACE template switching. TCRdb called the 5' RACE reads again in MiXCR, with one record for every CDR3 protein. The table has 120,000 or so distinct CDR3 sequences, 15% seen once. On this clonotype: The target antigen is unknown.

The length of the CDR3 is 16 residues. V lost 2 bases to trimming and J lost 6 bases; unmatched junction nucleotides: 10. Looked up from germline, CDR1 is SGHTA and CDR2 is FQGNSA. Sequenced here: CD8+ T cells sorted from PBMCs, sampled 5 days after the yellow fever booster vaccination. The clonotype originates from a man between 18 and 29 years old who received the YFV17D yellow fever vaccine. The chain combines TRBV7-2 with TRBJ2-1; 7 nucleotides agree with TRBD1. DNA for the CDR3: TGTGCCAGCAGCTTAAAGGACAGGAGAATGCGCAATGAGCAGTTCTTC. Its translation is CASSLKDRRMRNEQFF. Together with reference TRBV7-2 and TRBJ2-1, the CDR3 gives the full variable domain: GAGVSQSPSNKVTEKGKDVELRCDPISGHTALYWYRQSLGQGLEFLIYFQGNSAPDKSGLPSDRFSAERTGGSVSTLTIQRTQQEDSAVYLCASSLKDRRMRNEQFFGPGTRLTVL.